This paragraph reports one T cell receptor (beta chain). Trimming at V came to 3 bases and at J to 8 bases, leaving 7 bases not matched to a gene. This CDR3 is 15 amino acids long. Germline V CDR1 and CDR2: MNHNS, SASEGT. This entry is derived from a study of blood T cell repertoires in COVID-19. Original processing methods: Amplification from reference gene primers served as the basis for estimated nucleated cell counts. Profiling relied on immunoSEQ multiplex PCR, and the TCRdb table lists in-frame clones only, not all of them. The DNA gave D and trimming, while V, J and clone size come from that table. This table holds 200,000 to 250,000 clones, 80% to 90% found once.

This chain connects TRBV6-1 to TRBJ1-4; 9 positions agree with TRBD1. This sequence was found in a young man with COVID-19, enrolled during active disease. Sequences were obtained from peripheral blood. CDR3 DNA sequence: TGTGCCAGCAGTGATCAGACAGGGGGTAGAGAAAAACTGTTTTTT. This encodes CASSDQTGGREKLFF.